This T cell receptor beta chain was sequenced during a study of blood T cell repertoires in COVID-19. Study overall: Nucleic acid was either cDNA or gDNA, and it came from T cells, B-cell-depleted T cells, or PBMCs.

Trimming stripped 1 base from V and 1 base from J, with 19 bases between. Germline values: CDR1 SGHTA, CDR2 FQGNSA. This CDR3 spans 18 amino acids. TCRdb keeps only in-frame clones here, not all; method: immunoSEQ multiplex PCR. This table holds a few hundred thousand clones, 65% to 90% found once. Sequencing was performed on peripheral blood. This sequence joins TRBV7-2 and TRBJ1-1; the D gene is possibly TRBD1 (5 bases). The sequence derives from a man younger than 45 with active or convalescent COVID-19. CDR3 residues: CASSLERQTAWANTEAFF. CDR3 bases: TGTGCCAGCAGCTTAGAAAGACAGACTGCGTGGGCGAACACTGAAGCTTTCTTT.